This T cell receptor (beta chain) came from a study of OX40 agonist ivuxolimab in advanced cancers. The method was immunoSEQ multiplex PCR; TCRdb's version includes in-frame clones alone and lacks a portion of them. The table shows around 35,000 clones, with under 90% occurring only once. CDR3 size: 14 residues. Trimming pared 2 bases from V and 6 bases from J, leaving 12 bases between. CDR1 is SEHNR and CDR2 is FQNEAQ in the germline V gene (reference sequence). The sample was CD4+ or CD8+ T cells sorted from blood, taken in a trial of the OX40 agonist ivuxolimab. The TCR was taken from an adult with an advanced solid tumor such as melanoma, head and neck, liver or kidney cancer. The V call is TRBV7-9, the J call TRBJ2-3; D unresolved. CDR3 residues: CASSLMGLEDTQYF. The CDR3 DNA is TGTGCCAGCAGCTTAATGGGGTTGGAGGATACGCAGTATTTT.